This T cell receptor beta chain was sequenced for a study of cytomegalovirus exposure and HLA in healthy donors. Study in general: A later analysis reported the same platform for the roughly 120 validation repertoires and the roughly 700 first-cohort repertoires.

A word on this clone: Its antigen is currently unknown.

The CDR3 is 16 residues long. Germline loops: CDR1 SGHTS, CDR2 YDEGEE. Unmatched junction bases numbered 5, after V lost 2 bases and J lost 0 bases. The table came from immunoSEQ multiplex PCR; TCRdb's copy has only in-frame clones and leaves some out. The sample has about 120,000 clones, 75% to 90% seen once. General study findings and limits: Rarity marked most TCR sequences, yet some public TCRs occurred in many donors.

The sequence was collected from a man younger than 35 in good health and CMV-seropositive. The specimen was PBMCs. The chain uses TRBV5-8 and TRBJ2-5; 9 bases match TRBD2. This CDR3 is CASSLQRGAYQETQYF. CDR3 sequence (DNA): TGTGCCAGCAGCTTACAGCGGGGGGCGTACCAAGAGACCCAGTACTTC.